The TCR beta chain under discussion was sequenced for a study of CD8+ T cells in alopecia areata. Looking at the study overall: Oral tofacitinib (5 to 10 mg twice daily) was administered to treated patients.

cDNA serving as the sequencing template came from extracted, reverse transcribed RNA. The assay was immunoSEQ multiplex PCR, and TCRdb's table has in-frame clones only and misses some. The sample yields 150,000 or so clones, more than 45% seen once. Note on this clone: Its antigen is currently unknown.

Trimming cost V 5 bases and J 4 bases, with 17 bases left between them. The CDR3 is 15 residues long. CDR1 and CDR2 (germline): LNHNV, YYDKDF (reference sequence). Study-wide results and caveats: Scalp sequencing captures resident alphabeta T cells of normal skin too. Higher clonality and more expanded CD8+ clones appeared in lesional than normal scalp.

The chain employs TRBV15 and TRBJ1-2, with D perhaps TRBD1 (6 bases). The TCR comes from a human donor with alopecia areata. This specimen was CD8+ T cells sorted from blood, taken at week 0. The CDR3: CATSSEFRDTYGYTF. CDR3 sequence (DNA): TGTGCCACCAGCTCCGAATTCCGGGACACCTATGGCTACACCTTC.